A selection of T cell receptor beta chains follows, all from one sample in a study of graft-versus-host responses after intestinal transplantation. Profiling relied on immunoSEQ multiplex PCR, and the TCRdb table lists in-frame clones only, not all of them. The repertoire holds some 100,000 clones, with over 75% as singletons. These TCRs' antigens remain unknown. Source: unstimulated CD4+ T cells sorted from spleen or lymph node cells, taken before transplant. These TCRs come from a human donor who was the organ donor for an intestinal transplant. Both conserved end residues are part of each CDR3. Fields, in order: V gene, D gene, J gene, clone size, CDR3 protein, CDR3 DNA. A D gene is named only where the DNA matches it firmly. Size is stated for part of the rows, as once, few or many counts, or as a class when the clone is expanded.

>TRBV6-5|-|TRBJ1-2|-
CASSYGGSTYGYTF
TGTGCCAGCAGTTATGGGGGGTCGACCTATGGCTACACCTTC
>TRBV6-1|TRBD1|TRBJ2-7|few
CASAPGTVSYEQYF
TGTGCCAGCGCCCCCGGGACAGTCTCCTACGAGCAGTACTTC
>TRBV19|-|TRBJ1-3|-
CASSTTGNTIYF
TGTGCCAGTAGTACCACAGGAAACACCATATATTTT
>TRBV7-9|TRBD1|TRBJ2-7|-
CASSSRDRIYEQYF
TGTGCCAGCAGCTCCCGGGACAGGATCTACGAGCAGTACTTC
>TRBV28|-|TRBJ1-5|-
CASSTTDRINQPQHF
TGTGCCAGCAGTACGACCGACAGGATAAATCAGCCCCAGCATTTT
>TRBV6-6|-|TRBJ1-1|-
CASRPRGVTEAFF
TGTGCCAGCAGGCCCCGAGGTGTGACTGAAGCTTTCTTT
>TRBV5-1|TRBD1|TRBJ2-7|few
CASSRDGQGTYEQYF
TGCGCCAGCAGCCGAGACGGACAGGGAACCTACGAGCAGTACTTC
>TRBV7-3|TRBD1|TRBJ1-2|-
CASSPDRAYGYTF
TGTGCCAGCAGCCCTGACAGGGCCTATGGCTACACCTTC
>TRBV5-1|-|TRBJ1-1|-
CASSLGNLLDTEAFF
TGCGCCAGCAGCTTGGGGAACCTCCTAGACACTGAAGCTTTCTTT
>TRBV4-1|-|TRBJ2-5|many
CASSQDPLGNQETQYF
TGCGCCAGCAGCCAAGACCCATTAGGCAACCAAGAGACCCAGTACTTC
>TRBV30|-|TRBJ2-6|-
CAWSVPGEANVLTF
TGTGCCTGGAGTGTCCCAGGGGAGGCCAACGTCCTGACTTTC
>TRBV18|-|TRBJ2-3|once
CASSPLIRGQRTDTQYF
TGTGCCAGCTCACCATTGATCAGGGGACAACGCACAGATACGCAGTATTTT
>TRBV19|TRBD1|TRBJ1-2|few
CASSQQGAVGYTF
TGTGCCAGTAGTCAACAGGGGGCGGTTGGCTACACCTTC
>TRBV5-1|-|TRBJ1-1|-
CASSLANTEAFF
TGCGCCAGCAGTTTGGCCAACACTGAAGCTTTCTTT
>TRBV5-1|-|TRBJ2-3|once
CASSLKLETMYF
TGCGCCAGCAGCTTGAAACTGGAAACGATGTATTTT
>TRBV6-5|TRBD2|TRBJ2-7|-
CASSASGAYEQYF
TGTGCCAGCTCGGCTAGCGGAGCCTACGAGCAGTACTTC
>TRBV19|-|TRBJ1-5|once
CASARGIQPQHF
TGTGCCAGTGCAAGGGGGATTCAGCCCCAGCATTTT
>TRBV15|-|TRBJ1-5|-
CATSPVRARTKDQPQHF
TGTGCCACCAGCCCCGTTCGTGCAAGGACGAAAGATCAGCCCCAGCATTTT
>TRBV5-1|-|TRBJ2-2|-
CASKTTGINSNTGELFF
TGCGCCAGCAAAACGACAGGAATCAATTCGAACACCGGGGAGCTGTTTTTT
>TRBV5-1|-|TRBJ1-1|-
CASKETWNTEAFF
TGCGCCAGCAAAGAGACTTGGAACACTGAAGCTTTCTTT
>TRBV28|TRBD1|TRBJ1-2|-
CASSLGQKNYGYTF
TGTGCCAGCAGTTTGGGACAGAAAAACTATGGCTACACCTTC
>TRBV9|TRBD1|TRBJ1-4|-
CASSVTGGSTNEKLFF
TGTGCCAGCAGCGTGACAGGGGGCTCTACTAATGAAAAACTGTTTTTT
>TRBV5-4|-|TRBJ1-6|-
CASSLKQYNSPLHF
TGTGCCAGCAGCTTGAAACAGTATAATTCACCCCTCCACTTT
>TRBV30|-|TRBJ1-1|-
CAWSVLGIEAFF
TGTGCCTGGAGTGTTCTGGGAATTGAAGCTTTCTTT
>TRBV21-1|-|TRBJ1-2|-
CASSKGEHRVDYGYTF
TGTGCCAGCAGCAAAGGAGAGCACAGGGTCGACTATGGCTACACCTTC
>TRBV6-1|-|TRBJ1-2|-
CASSVPYGYTF
TGTGCCAGCAGTGTCCCCTATGGCTACACCTTC
>TRBV6-1|-|TRBJ2-2|once
CASSESDTGELFF
TGTGCCAGCAGTGAATCGGACACCGGGGAGCTGTTTTTT
>TRBV10-1|-|TRBJ2-3|-
CASSESKSGGTDTQYF
TGCGCCAGCAGTGAGTCTAAGTCAGGGGGCACAGATACGCAGTATTTT
>TRBV19|-|TRBJ1-5|-
CASTRRENNQPQHF
TGTGCCAGTACACGCAGGGAGAACAATCAGCCCCAGCATTTT
>TRBV18|TRBD1|TRBJ2-5|-
CASSPSGTGGQETQYF
TGTGCCAGCTCACCGTCCGGGACAGGGGGCCAAGAGACCCAGTACTTC
>TRBV7-2|TRBD1|TRBJ2-3|-
CASSLKGTTGGVTDTQYF
TGTGCCAGCAGCTTAAAGGGTACGACAGGGGGCGTCACAGATACGCAGTATTTT
>TRBV20-1|-|TRBJ1-2|-
CSADPASGYTF
TGCAGTGCTGACCCAGCCAGTGGCTACACCTTC
>TRBV6-6|-|TRBJ2-1|-
CASSRAMGGANEQFF
TGTGCCAGCAGCCGAGCCATGGGGGGGGCCAATGAGCAGTTCTTC
>TRBV15|-|TRBJ1-1|-
CATRGETEAFF
TGTGCCACTCGCGGAGAAACTGAAGCTTTCTTT
>TRBV5-1|-|TRBJ1-2|-
CASSPKGSTYSYTF
TGCGCCAGCAGCCCCAAGGGGTCCACCTATAGCTACACCTTC
>TRBV6-1|-|TRBJ2-4|-
CASSGGSSKNIQYF
TGTGCCAGCAGTGGGGGCAGCTCCAAAAACATTCAGTACTTC
>TRBV7-2|-|TRBJ1-2|-
CASSLRQGLNYGYTF
TGTGCCAGCAGCTTAAGGCAGGGGCTAAACTATGGCTACACCTTC